This TCR beta chain was retrieved from a study of T cell responses to AZD1222 COVID-19 vaccine. Generated by immunoSEQ multiplex PCR, the TCRdb table keeps only in-frame clones and is missing some. In the table there are around 190,000 clones, almost 90% of which are singletons. Worth noting for this clone: What it recognizes is unknown.

Germline V gene data show CDR1 as MNHEY and CDR2 as SVGAGI. V lost 8 bases to trimming and J lost 0 bases, with 14 bases between them. The CDR3 extends over 15 amino acids. Findings and limits, study-wide: Spike-specific TCR breadth and depth grew following two AZD1222 doses. Clonal diversity was possibly underestimated, and white British individuals and females predominated among donors. Repertoire collection took place solely once the T cell response had peaked.

The sequence derives from an adult who received the AZD1222 COVID-19 vaccine. The chain is built from TRBV6-5 and TRBJ1-3; D is ambiguous. Sequenced material: peripheral blood, taken 28 days after the second AZD1222 dose. CDR3 nucleotide sequence: TGTGCCAGCTCGAAGCGCGGGAACTCTGGAAACACCATATATTTT. Translating it yields CASSKRGNSGNTIYF.